This T cell receptor (beta chain) was observed in a study of blood T cell repertoires in COVID-19 (dated by TCRdb to 2019 to 2021). Study-wide context: The collaborator samples originated in the United States, Italy and Spain and spanned the acute and convalescent phases of COVID-19. The prospective study material was composed of cDNA or gDNA derived from T cells, B-cell-depleted T cells, or PBMCs. Deeply sampled blood TCRbeta repertoires from subjects exposed to, actively infected with, or recovered from COVID-19 were included in the dataset. A freely available public database, intended as a resource for researchers studying the immune response to SARS-CoV-2, is where the repertoires were released. The samples were drawn from two sources: the first 160 participants of the ongoing ImmuneRACE study, and 1,200 or so subjects contributed by 6 global collaborators. A de-identified subject ID, COVID-19 status, age in years and sex were almost always included in the sample metadata. HLA class I and class II types, where available, came from metadata supplied by the sample provider rather than from assay-based typing.

About this clone: Its recognized antigen is unknown. Base qualities are not provided; no much larger clone lies one nucleotide away.

The immunoSEQ Assay, a bias-controlled multiplex PCR, was used to amplify TCRbeta CDR3 regions from genomic DNA. As for how the authors treated the data: The number of nucleated cells in each sample was estimated from the amplification of reference gene primers within the assay. To quantify the absolute abundance of each unique TCRbeta CDR3 rearrangement, sequence reads were collapsed and filtered. For each sample, productive Simpson clonality was calculated as the square root of Simpson's diversity index over productive rearrangements. TCRdb took this table from immuneACCESS and kept in-frame rearrangements with V and J called. Such tables lack part of the clones; where checked against another copy, unresolved V genes explain under half of the gap, and the rest is unexplained. V and J calls and clone size are as listed in that table; D and trimming were resolved from the DNA. The sample profile shows some 41,000 clones; roughly 90% of them were found once. The ten largest clones add up to 4.5% to 7% of the sample.

Whole blood was collected in K2EDTA tubes by collaborating institutions according to the institutions' own protocols. Collaborator samples were shipped for TCRbeta analysis as frozen whole blood, isolated PBMCs, or DNA extracted from either sample type. The CDR3 sequence holds 13 residues, the cysteine and phenylalanine included. Only the CDR3 region is kept as DNA, spanning 39 bases read in frame from base 1. Based on the germline V gene (reference sequence), the CDR1 and CDR2 sequences are MNHEY and SMNVEV. Trimming costs V 7 bases and J 7 bases, and their ends lie 14 bases apart. The full study reports these points: The quantity of clinical and demographic metadata differed by source and by participant and was supplied without curation.

The chain was built from TRBV27 and TRBJ2-1, with TRBD1 tentatively as D gene (5 bases match). The TCR sequence derives from a human donor in a cohort sampled during active COVID-19. The specimen sequenced was peripheral blood. For the CDR3, the sequence is CASIARKGNEQFF. The DNA sequence follows: TGTGCCAGCATCGCCCGAAAGGGGAATGAGCAGTTCTTC.